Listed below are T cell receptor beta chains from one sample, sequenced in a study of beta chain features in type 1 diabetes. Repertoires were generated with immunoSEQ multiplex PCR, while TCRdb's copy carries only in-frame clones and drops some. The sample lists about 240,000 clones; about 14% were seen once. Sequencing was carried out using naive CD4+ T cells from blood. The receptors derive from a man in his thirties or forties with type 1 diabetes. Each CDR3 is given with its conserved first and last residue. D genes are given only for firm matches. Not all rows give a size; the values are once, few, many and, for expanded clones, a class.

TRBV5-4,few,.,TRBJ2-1,TGTGCCAGCAGCTTACCTTTGGCGGAGTCCTACAATGAGCAGTTCTTC,CASSLPLAESYNEQFF
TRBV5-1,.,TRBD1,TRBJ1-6,TGCGCCAGCTCCGGGACAGGGGGAACACCCCTCCACTTT,CASSGTGGTPLHF
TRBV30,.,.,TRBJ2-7,TGTGCCTGGAGTGAACAGGGCTACGAGCAGTACTTC,CAWSEQGYEQYF
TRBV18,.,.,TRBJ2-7,TGTGCCAGCTCACCTGGCGGAATGGGAGCCTACGAGCAGTACTTC,CASSPGGMGAYEQYF
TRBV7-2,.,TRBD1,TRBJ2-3,TGTGCCAGCAGCTTACGCAGGGACAGGGGAGATACGCAGTATTTT,CASSLRRDRGDTQYF
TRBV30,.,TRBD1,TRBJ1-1,TGTGCCGAAAATGACAGGGGGAACACTGAAGCTTTCTTT,CAENDRGNTEAFF
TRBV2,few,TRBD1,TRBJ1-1,TGTGCCAGCAGGCGACAGGGGAACACTGAAGCTTTCTTT,CASRRQGNTEAFF
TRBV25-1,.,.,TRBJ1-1,TGTGCCAGCAGCAGGGGAACTGAAGCTTTCTTT,CASSRGTEAFF
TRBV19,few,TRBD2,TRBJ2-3,TGTGCCAGTAGTATAGTTTCGAGCGGGGGGACAGATACGCAGTATTTT,CASSIVSSGGTDTQYF
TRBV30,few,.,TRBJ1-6,TGTGCCTGGAGTGATCTGAGCTCCTATAATTCACCCCTCCACTTT,CAWSDLSSYNSPLHF
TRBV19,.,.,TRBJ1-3,TGTGCCAGTATGGGGCTCTCTGCCTCTGGAAACACCATATATTTT,CASMGLSASGNTIYF
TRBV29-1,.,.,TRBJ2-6,TGCAGCGTTGGACTGCCTAGGGGCTCGCTCTCTGGGGCCAACATCCTGACTTTC,CSVGLPRGSLSGANILTF
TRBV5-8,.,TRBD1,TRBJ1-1,TGTGCCAGCAGCCGGGACAGGGGGCTTACTGAAGCTTTCTTT,CASSRDRGLTEAFF
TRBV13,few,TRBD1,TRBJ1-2,TGTGCCAGCACCTCACAGGGGGCGAGCTACACCTTC,CASTSQGASYTF
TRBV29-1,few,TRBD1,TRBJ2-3,TGCAGCGTTGATGGGACAGGTACAGATACGCAGTATTTT,CSVDGTGTDTQYF
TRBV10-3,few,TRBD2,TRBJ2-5,TGTGCCACCTCCGGCGGGGGCCAAGAGACCCAGTACTTC,CATSGGGQETQYF
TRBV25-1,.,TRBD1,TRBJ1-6,TGTGCCAGCAGTGCGACAGGGGGGAATTCACCCCTCCACTTT,CASSATGGNSPLHF
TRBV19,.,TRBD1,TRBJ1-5,TGTGCCAGTAGTTCTACAGGGGGCAATCAGCCCCAGCATTTT,CASSSTGGNQPQHF
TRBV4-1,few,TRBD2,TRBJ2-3,TGCGCCAGCAGCCAAGGTCGGGGGGACGCAGATACGCAGTATTTT,CASSQGRGDADTQYF
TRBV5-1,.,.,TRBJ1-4,TGCGCCAGCAGCTTGGGACAGGCCATTGGTGAAAAACTGTTTTTT,CASSLGQAIGEKLFF
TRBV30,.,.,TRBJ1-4,TGTGCCTGGAGTGTCTACGGGGGTGTGCGGGAAAAACTGTTTTTT,CAWSVYGGVREKLFF
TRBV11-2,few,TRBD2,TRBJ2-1,TGTGCCAGCAGCTTCGGGAGGGGGGATCCTGAGCAGTTCTTC,CASSFGRGDPEQFF
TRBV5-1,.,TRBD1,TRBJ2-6,TGCGCCAGCAGCTTGGGGACAGGGACCTCTGGGGCCAACGTCCTGACTTTC,CASSLGTGTSGANVLTF
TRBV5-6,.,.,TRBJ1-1,TGTGCCAGCAGCAAAACCGGGAGTGTACGTTTTACTGAAGCTTTCTTT,CASSKTGSVRFTEAFF
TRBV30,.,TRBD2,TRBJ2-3,TGTGCCTGGAGTGTACTCGGGATGGCGGGGGGCACAGATACGCAGTATTTT,CAWSVLGMAGGTDTQYF
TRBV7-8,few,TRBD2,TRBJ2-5,TGTGCCAGCAGCCTCACCGGGACTAAGGAGACCCAGTACTTC,CASSLTGTKETQYF
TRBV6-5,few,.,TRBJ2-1,TGTGCCAGCAGTCGGGGCAATGAGCAGTTCTTC,CASSRGNEQFF
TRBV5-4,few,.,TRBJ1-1,TGTGCCAGCAGCACCGGACAAGAGAACACTGAAGCTTTCTTT,CASSTGQENTEAFF
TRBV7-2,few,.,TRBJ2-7,TGTGCCAGCAGCCCTAGACCGGACGAGCAGTACTTC,CASSPRPDEQYF
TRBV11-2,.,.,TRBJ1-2,TGTGCCAGCCGCAGCCCGAGATGGGGCCAACCCTATGGCTACACCTTC,CASRSPRWGQPYGYTF
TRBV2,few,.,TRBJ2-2,TGTGCCAGCAGACCACTAGGAATTAACACCGGGGAGCTGTTTTTT,CASRPLGINTGELFF
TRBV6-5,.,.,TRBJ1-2,TGTGCCAGCAGTTACTCTAGCGTAAACTATGGCTACACCTTC,CASSYSSVNYGYTF
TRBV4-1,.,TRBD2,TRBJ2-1,TGCGCCAGCAGCCGGGGGGCTAGCGGGGGGGCAGATGAGCAGTTCTTC,CASSRGASGGADEQFF
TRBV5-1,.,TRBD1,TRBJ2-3,TGCGCCAGCAGCGTCGACAGGGGGGGCACAGATACGCAGTATTTT,CASSVDRGGTDTQYF
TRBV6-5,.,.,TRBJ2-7,TGTGCCAGCAGCCGGGAGAGCTCCTACGAGCAGTACTTC,CASSRESSYEQYF